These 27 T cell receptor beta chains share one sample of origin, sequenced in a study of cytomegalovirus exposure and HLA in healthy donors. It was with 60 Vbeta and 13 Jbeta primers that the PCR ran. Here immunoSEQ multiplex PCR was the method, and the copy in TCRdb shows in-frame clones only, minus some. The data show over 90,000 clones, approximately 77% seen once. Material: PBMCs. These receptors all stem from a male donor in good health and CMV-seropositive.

The CDR3 DNA reads as TGTGCCAGCAGCTCCTTTAACAGGGAATACGAGCAGTACTTC. Protein sequence: CASSSFNREYEQYF. V usage is TRBV14 and J usage is TRBJ2-7; TRBD1 might be the D (6 bases). The germline V gene encodes CDR1 SGHDN and CDR2 FVKESK. The V end was cut by 5 bases, the J end by 4 bases, with 15 bases between. This CDR3 is 14 amino acids long.

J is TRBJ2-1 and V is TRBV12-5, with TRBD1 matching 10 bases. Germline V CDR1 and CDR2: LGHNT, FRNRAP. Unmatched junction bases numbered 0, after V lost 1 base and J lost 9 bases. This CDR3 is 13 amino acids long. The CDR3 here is CASGLGTGGEQFF. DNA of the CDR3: TGTGCTAGTGGTTTGGGGACAGGGGGTGAGCAGTTCTTC. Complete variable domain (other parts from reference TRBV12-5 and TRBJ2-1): DARVTQTPRHKVTEMGQEVTMRCQPILGHNTVFWYRQTMMQGLELLAYFRNRAPLDDSGMPKDRFSAEMPDATLATLKIQPSEPRDSAVYFCASGLGTGGEQFFGPGTRLTVL.

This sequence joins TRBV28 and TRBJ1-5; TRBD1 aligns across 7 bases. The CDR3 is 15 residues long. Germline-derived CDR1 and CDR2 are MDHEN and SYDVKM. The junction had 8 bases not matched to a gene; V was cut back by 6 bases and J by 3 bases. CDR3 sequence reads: CASRQGGQHNQPQHF. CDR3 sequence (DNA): TGTGCCAGCAGGCAGGGGGGACAGCACAATCAGCCCCAGCATTTT.

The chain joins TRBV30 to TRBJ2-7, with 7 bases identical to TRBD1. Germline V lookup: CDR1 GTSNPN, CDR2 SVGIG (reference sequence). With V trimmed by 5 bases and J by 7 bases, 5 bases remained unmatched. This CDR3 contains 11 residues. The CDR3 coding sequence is TGTGCCTGGGACAGGGTGGGAGAGCAGTACTTC. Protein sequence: CAWDRVGEQYF.

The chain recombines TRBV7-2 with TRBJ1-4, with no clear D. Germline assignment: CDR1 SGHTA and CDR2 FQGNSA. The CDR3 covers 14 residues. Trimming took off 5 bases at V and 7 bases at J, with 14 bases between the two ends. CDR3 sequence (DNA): TGTGCCAGCAGCCCAGGAGGGCCGGGTGAAAAACTGTTTTTT. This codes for CASSPGGPGEKLFF.

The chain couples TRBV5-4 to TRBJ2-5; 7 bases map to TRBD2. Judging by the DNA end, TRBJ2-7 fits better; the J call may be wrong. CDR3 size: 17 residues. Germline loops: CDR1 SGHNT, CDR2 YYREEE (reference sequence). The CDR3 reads CASRSGLTGGPSYEQYF. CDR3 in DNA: TGTGCCAGCAGGAGTGGTCTAACGGGAGGCCCCTCCTACGAGCAGTACTTC.

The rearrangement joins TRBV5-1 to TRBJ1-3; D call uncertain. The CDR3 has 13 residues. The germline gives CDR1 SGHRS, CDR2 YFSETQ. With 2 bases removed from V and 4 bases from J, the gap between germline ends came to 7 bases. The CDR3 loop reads CASSFEGGNTIYF. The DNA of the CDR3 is TGCGCCAGCAGCTTCGAGGGAGGAAACACCATATATTTT. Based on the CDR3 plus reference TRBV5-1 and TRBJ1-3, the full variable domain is KAGVTQTPRYLIKTRGQQVTLSCSPISGHRSVSWYQQTPGQGLQFLFEYFSETQRNKGNFPGRFSGRQFSNSRSEMNVSTLELGDSALYLCASSFEGGNTIYFGEGSWLTVV.

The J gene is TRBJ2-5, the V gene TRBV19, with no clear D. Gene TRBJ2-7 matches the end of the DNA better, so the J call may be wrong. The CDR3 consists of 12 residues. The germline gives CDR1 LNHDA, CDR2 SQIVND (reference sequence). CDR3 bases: TGTGCCAGTAGTCGATCGGGTAACGAGCAGTACTTC. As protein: CASSRSGNEQYF.

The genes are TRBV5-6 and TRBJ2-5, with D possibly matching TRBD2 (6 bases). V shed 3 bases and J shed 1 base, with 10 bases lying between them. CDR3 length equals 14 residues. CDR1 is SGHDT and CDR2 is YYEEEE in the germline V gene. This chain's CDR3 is CASSSWDFQETQYF. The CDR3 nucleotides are TGTGCCAGCAGCTCCTGGGACTTCCAAGAGACCCAGTACTTC.

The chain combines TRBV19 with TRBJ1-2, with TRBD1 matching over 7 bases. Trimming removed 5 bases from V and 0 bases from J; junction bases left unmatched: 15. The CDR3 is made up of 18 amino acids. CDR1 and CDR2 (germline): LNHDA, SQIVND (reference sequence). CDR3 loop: CASSLMRQGTATNYGYTF. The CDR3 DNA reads TGTGCCAGTAGTCTCATGAGACAGGGAACCGCGACTAACTATGGCTACACCTTC.

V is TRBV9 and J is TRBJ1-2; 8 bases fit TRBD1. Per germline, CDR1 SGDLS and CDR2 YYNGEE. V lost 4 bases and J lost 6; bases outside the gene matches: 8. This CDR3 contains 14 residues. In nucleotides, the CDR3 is TGTGCCAGCAGCACCCGGACAGGGAGAGATGGCTACACCTTC. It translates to CASSTRTGRDGYTF.

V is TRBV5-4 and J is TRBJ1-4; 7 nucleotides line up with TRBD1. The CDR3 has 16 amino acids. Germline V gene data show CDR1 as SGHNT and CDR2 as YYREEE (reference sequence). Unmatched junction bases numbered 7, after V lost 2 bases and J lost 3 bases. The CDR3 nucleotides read TGTGCCAGCAGCTTAGGTCAGCAGGGGGCTAATGAAAAACTGTTTTTT. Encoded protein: CASSLGQQGANEKLFF.

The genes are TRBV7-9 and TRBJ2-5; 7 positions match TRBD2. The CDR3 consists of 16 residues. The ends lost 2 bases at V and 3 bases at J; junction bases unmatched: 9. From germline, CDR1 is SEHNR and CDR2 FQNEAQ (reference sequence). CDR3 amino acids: CASSLLRPSGKETQYF. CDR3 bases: TGTGCCAGCAGCTTACTGAGGCCCAGCGGGAAAGAGACCCAGTACTTC.

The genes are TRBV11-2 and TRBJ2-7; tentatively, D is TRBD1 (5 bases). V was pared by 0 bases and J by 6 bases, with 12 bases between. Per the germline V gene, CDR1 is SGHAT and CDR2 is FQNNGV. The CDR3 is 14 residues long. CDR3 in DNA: TGTGCCAGCAGCTTAGACAGGGTGGGAAGCGAGCAGTACTTC. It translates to CASSLDRVGSEQYF. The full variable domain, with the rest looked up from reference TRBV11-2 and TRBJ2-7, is EAGVAQSPRYKIIEKRQSVAFWCNPISGHATLYWYQQILGQGPKLLIQFQNNGVVDDSQLPKDRFSAERLKGVDSTLKIQPAKLEDSAVYLCASSLDRVGSEQYFGPGTRLTVT.

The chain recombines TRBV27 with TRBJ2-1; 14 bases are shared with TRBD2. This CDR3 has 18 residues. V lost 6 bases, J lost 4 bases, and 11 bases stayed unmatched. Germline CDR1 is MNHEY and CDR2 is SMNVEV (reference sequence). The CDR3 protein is CASSRLAGGDVFYNEQFF. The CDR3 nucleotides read TGTGCCAGCAGCCGACTAGCGGGAGGGGACGTATTTTACAATGAGCAGTTCTTC.

For the CDR3, the DNA is TGTGCCAGCAGCTCGGGGGGTCCTAGCGGGAGGGCCGGTGGGTCCAATGAGCAGTTCTTC. It yields the protein CASSSGGPSGRAGGSNEQFF. The chain employs TRBV7-3 and TRBJ2-1; 12 bases agree with TRBD2. J gave up 6 bases and V 4 bases, and 19 bases lay outside the gene matches. Germline CDR1 SGHTA, CDR2 FQGTGA. The CDR3 spans 20 residues.

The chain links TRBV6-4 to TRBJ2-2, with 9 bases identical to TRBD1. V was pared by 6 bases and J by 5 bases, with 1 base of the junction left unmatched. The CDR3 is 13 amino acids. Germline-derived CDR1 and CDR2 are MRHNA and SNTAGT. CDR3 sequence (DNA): TGTGCCAGCAGCGGACAGGGGACCGGGGAGCTGTTTTTT. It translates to CASSGQGTGELFF.

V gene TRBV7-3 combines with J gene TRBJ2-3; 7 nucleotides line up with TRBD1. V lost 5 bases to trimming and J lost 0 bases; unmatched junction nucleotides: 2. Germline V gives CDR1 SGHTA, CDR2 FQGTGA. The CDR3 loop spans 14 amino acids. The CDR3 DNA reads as TGTGCCAGCAGCCGGGACAGTAGCACAGATACGCAGTATTTT. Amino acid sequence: CASSRDSSTDTQYF.

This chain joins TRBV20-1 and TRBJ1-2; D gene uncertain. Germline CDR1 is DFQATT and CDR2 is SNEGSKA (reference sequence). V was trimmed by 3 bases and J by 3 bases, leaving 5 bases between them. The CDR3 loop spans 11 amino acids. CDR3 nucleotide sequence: TGCAGTGCTAGCCCTTACTATGGCTACACCTTC. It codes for CSASPYYGYTF.

As DNA, the CDR3 is TGTGCCAGCAGTTTTTTGGGGGCCGAAAATGAGCAGTTCTTC. It encodes CASSFLGAENEQFF. The V call is TRBV27, the J call TRBJ2-1, with D maybe TRBD1 (6 bases). CDR1 and CDR2 from the germline V gene are MNHEY and SMNVEV (reference sequence). This CDR3 comprises 14 residues. The V and J ends lost 3 bases and 7 bases respectively, with 13 bases between them.

Here the CDR3 reads CASSKSTVPYEQYF. DNA of the CDR3: TGTGCCAGCAGTAAGTCTACCGTGCCCTACGAGCAGTACTTC. The chain recombines TRBV6-5 with TRBJ2-7; D uncertain. From germline, CDR1 is MNHEY and CDR2 SVGAGI. Trimming left V 5 bases short and J 2 bases short, with 13 bases between. This CDR3 is built from 14 residues.

The CDR3 loop is CASSLDLSSGDTQYF. CDR3 nucleotide sequence: TGCGCCAGCAGCTTGGACCTCTCTAGCGGAGATACGCAGTATTTT. The chain has TRBV5-1 and TRBJ2-3; 7 nucleotides agree with TRBD2. Germline CDR1 and CDR2: SGHRS and YFSETQ. V lost 0 bases, J lost 5 bases, and 6 bases stayed unmatched. This CDR3 comprises 15 residues.

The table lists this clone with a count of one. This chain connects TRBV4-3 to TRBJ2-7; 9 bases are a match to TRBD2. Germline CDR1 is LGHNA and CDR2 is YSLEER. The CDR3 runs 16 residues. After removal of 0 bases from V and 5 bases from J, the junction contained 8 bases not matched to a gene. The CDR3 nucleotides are TGCGCCAGCAGCCAAGATGGGGCGGGGACTAGCAACGAGCAGTACTTC. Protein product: CASSQDGAGTSNEQYF.

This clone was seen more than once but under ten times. CDR3 amino acids: CASAPDFGEQYF. DNA for the CDR3: TGTGCCAGCGCGCCGGACTTCGGCGAGCAGTACTTC. V and J are TRBV28 and TRBJ2-5; weak D call: TRBD2 (5 bases). The DNA end lines up better with TRBJ2-7; the J call may be wrong. Germline CDR1 is MDHEN and CDR2 is SYDVKM. CDR3 length equals 12 residues.

The CDR3 loop is CASIESRRSTDTQYF. For the CDR3, the DNA is TGTGCCAGCATTGAGTCCCGGAGAAGCACAGATACGCAGTATTTT. V and J are TRBV28 and TRBJ2-3; D not certain. The V and J ends lost 7 bases and 0 bases respectively, with 14 bases between them. The CDR3 totals 15 residues. Germline V gives CDR1 MDHEN, CDR2 SYDVKM.

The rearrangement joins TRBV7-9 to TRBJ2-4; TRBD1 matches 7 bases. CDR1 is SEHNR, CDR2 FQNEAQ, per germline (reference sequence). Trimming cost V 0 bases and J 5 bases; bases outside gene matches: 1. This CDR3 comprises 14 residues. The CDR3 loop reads CASSLAGQQNIQYF. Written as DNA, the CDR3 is TGTGCCAGCAGCTTAGCGGGACAGCAAAACATTCAGTACTTC.

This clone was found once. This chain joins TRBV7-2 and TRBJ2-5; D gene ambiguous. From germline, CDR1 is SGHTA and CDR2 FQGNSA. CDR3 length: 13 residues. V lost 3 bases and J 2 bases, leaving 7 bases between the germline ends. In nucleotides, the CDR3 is TGTGCCAGCAGCTTGCCGGAGCAAGAGACCCAGTACTTC. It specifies CASSLPEQETQYF.